The rows below give T cell receptor beta chains drawn from one sample of a study of spatial heterogeneity in lung cancer. TCRdb re-analysed the 5' RACE reads in MiXCR, keeping a single row per CDR3 protein. The sample holds about 110,000 distinct CDR3 sequences, 9.5% to 14% seen once. This specimen consisted of PBMCs, obtained at follow-up. These receptors all stem from a female donor with early-stage non-small cell lung cancer. Each CDR3 is given with its conserved first and last residue. D genes are given only for firm matches. Size is stated for part of the rows, as once, few or many counts, or as a class when the clone is expanded.

j_call,d_call,v_call,clone_size,cdr3_aa,cdr3_nt
TRBJ1-2,TRBD1,TRBV5-1,few,CASSPGQGALLNGYTF,TGCGCCAGCAGCCCGGGACAGGGGGCTTTATTAAATGGCTACACCTTC
TRBJ2-1,TRBD1,TRBV30,few,CAGGPGGTGEQFF,TGTGCCGGGGGGCCAGGGGGCACGGGTGAGCAGTTCTTC
TRBJ2-1,TRBD2,TRBV10-3,many,CAISALANEQFF,TGTGCCATCAGTGCACTAGCGAATGAGCAGTTCTTC
TRBJ2-4,NA,TRBV12-3/TRBV12-4,many,CASSPQGAKNIQYF,TGTGCCAGCAGTCCCCAAGGGGCCAAAAACATTCAGTACTTC
TRBJ2-7,NA,TRBV25-1,many,CASSGDDEQYF,TGTGCCAGCAGTGGGGACGATGAGCAGTACTTC
TRBJ2-5,NA,TRBV27,NA,CASRLGGEETQYF,TGTGCCAGCAGGCTCGGGGGTGAAGAGACCCAGTACTTC
TRBJ2-1,NA,TRBV24-1,few,CATSDYRDIGGEQFF,TGTGCCACCAGTGATTACCGGGACATTGGGGGCGAGCAGTTCTTC
TRBJ1-1,TRBD1,TRBV7-9,NA,CASSRRQGMNTEAFF,TGTGCCAGCAGCAGACGACAGGGCATGAACACTGAAGCTTTCTTT
TRBJ1-4,NA,TRBV28,NA,CASRHRETLSMRSNEKLFF,TGTGCCAGCAGACACAGGGAGACGTTGTCCATGCGTTCTAATGAAAAACTGTTTTTT
TRBJ2-5,TRBD2,TRBV5-1,NA,CASREAGEETQYF,TGCGCCAGCCGGGAAGCGGGAGAGGAGACCCAGTACTTC
TRBJ1-2,TRBD1,TRBV27,many,CASRSRGLFNYGYTF,TGTGCCAGCAGGAGCAGGGGGCTGTTTAACTATGGCTACACCTTC
TRBJ1-1,NA,TRBV11-3,many,CASSLVGTEAFF,TGTGCCAGCAGCTTAGTTGGGACTGAAGCTTTCTTT
TRBJ2-7,NA,TRBV18,few,CASSPPGQIHEQYF,TGTGCCAGCTCACCACCGGGACAAATACACGAGCAGTACTTC
TRBJ1-4,NA,TRBV7-2,NA,CASSLRNPLWGGKLFF,TGTGCCAGCAGCTTAAGGAATCCACTCTGGGGAGGAAAACTGTTTTTT
TRBJ1-3,NA,TRBV7-2,few,CASSLAAASSGNTIYF,TGTGCCAGCAGCTTAGCGGCCGCCAGCTCTGGAAACACCATATATTTT
TRBJ1-2,TRBD1,TRBV7-9,few,CASSATGAGYTF,TGTGCCAGCAGCGCGACAGGGGCCGGCTACACCTTC
TRBJ1-5,TRBD1,TRBV19,many,CASKQGYSNQPQHF,TGTGCCAGCAAACAGGGGTATAGCAATCAGCCCCAGCATTTT
TRBJ2-3,TRBD1,TRBV10-3,NA,CAISESMTGAGDTQYF,TGTGCCATCAGTGAGTCGATGACAGGGGCCGGAGATACGCAGTATTTT
TRBJ2-3,NA,TRBV28,few,CASSPGASSTDTQYF,TGTGCCAGCAGCCCCGGCGCATCTAGCACAGATACGCAGTATTTT
TRBJ1-5,NA,TRBV3-1,medium-sized,CASSQEGGTGNQPQHF,TGTGCCAGCAGCCAAGAAGGGGGGACGGGCAATCAGCCCCAGCATTTT
TRBJ2-3,TRBD2,TRBV5-1,many,CASSLSPSGKSDF,TGCGCCAGCAGCTTGTCCCCTAGCGGGAAGAGCGATTTT
TRBJ1-6,NA,TRBV28,many,CASRKTVANSPLHF,TGTGCCAGCAGAAAGACAGTAGCGAATTCACCCCTCCACTTT
TRBJ2-3,NA,TRBV29-1,many,CSVGRGQLRADTQYF,TGCAGCGTCGGGCGGGGCCAGCTGCGCGCAGATACGCAGTATTTT
TRBJ1-2,NA,TRBV11-2,NA,CASTLTDGENYGYTF,TGTGCCAGCACCCTTACGGACGGTGAAAACTATGGCTACACCTTC
TRBJ1-1,NA,TRBV10-3,many,CAISESRESVAFF,TGTGCCATCAGTGAGTCAAGGGAGTCAGTAGCTTTCTTT
TRBJ2-1,NA,TRBV10-3,once,CAISNEGQQDNEQFF,TGTGCCATCAGCAACGAGGGGCAACAGGACAATGAGCAGTTCTTC
TRBJ2-7,TRBD2,TRBV20-1,NA,CSASPSGSTYEQYF,TGCAGTGCTAGCCCTAGCGGGAGTACCTACGAGCAGTACTTC
TRBJ1-2,NA,TRBV7-2,few,CASSPPYMIYGYTF,TGTGCCAGCAGCCCCCCCTACATGATCTATGGCTACACCTTC
TRBJ2-3,NA,TRBV20-1,few,CSAVDWRGTDTQYF,TGCAGTGCCGTCGACTGGCGGGGAACAGATACGCAGTATTTT
TRBJ2-1,TRBD1,TRBV12-3/TRBV12-4,few,CASSKGAGPQYNEQFF,TGTGCCAGCAGTAAGGGGGCGGGCCCTCAATACAATGAGCAGTTCTTC
TRBJ1-1,TRBD1,TRBV3-1,few,CASSQTDTGGSEAFF,TGTGCCAGCAGCCAAACGGATACAGGGGGCTCTGAAGCTTTCTTT
TRBJ2-1,NA,TRBV2,NA,CAGSFTEHNEQFF,TGTGCCGGTTCCTTTACGGAACACAATGAGCAGTTCTTC
TRBJ2-7,TRBD2,TRBV20-1,many,CSAEAGVVYEQYF,TGCAGTGCTGAAGCGGGAGTAGTCTACGAGCAGTACTTC
TRBJ2-3,NA,TRBV10-3,few,CAISAGTSTDTQYF,TGTGCCATCAGTGCAGGGACTAGCACAGATACGCAGTATTTT
TRBJ1-2,TRBD1,TRBV18,NA,CASSPGPGGAYGYTF,TGTGCCAGCTCACCAGGGCCAGGGGGCGCGTATGGCTACACCTTC
TRBJ2-1,TRBD2,TRBV27,NA,CASRPSGTFYNEQFF,TGTGCCAGCAGACCGAGCGGGACCTTTTACAATGAGCAGTTCTTC
TRBJ2-1,NA,TRBV5-5,many,CASSFQVGLEQFF,TGTGCCAGCAGCTTCCAGGTGGGGCTTGAGCAGTTCTTC
TRBJ2-1,NA,TRBV2,NA,CASSDMWGDNEQFF,TGTGCCAGCAGTGATATGTGGGGAGACAATGAGCAGTTCTTC
TRBJ2-3,TRBD2,TRBV20-1,many,CSVLLREGPDTQYF,TGCAGTGTGTTATTGCGGGAGGGACCAGATACGCAGTATTTT
TRBJ2-7,NA,TRBV28,many,CASNTIYEQYF,TGTGCCAGCAATACCATCTACGAGCAGTACTTC
TRBJ2-1,TRBD2,TRBV5-4,few,CASSLVGLAGDNEQFF,TGTGCCAGCAGCTTGGTCGGCTTAGCGGGAGACAATGAGCAGTTCTTC
TRBJ1-1,NA,TRBV28,few,CASSPLRDTEAFF,TGTGCCAGCAGTCCTCTTAGGGACACTGAAGCTTTCTTT
TRBJ2-3,NA,TRBV3-1,many,CASSQEGAADLTDTQYF,TGTGCCAGCAGCCAAGAAGGAGCAGCGGATCTCACAGATACGCAGTATTTT
TRBJ1-2,TRBD1,TRBV9,NA,CASSLQGQGWNGYTF,TGTGCCAGCAGTTTACAGGGACAGGGGTGGAATGGCTACACCTTC
TRBJ1-1,TRBD1,TRBV7-9,NA,CASSFTGGTEAFF,TGTGCCAGCAGTTTTACAGGGGGAACTGAAGCTTTCTTT
TRBJ2-3,TRBD2,TRBV20-1,NA,CSASGTFQRERGTDTQYF,TGCAGTGCTAGTGGTACCTTTCAGCGGGAGCGAGGCACAGATACGCAGTATTTT
TRBJ1-2,NA,TRBV28,many,CASSLTYYGYTF,TGTGCCAGCAGTTTAACGTACTATGGCTACACCTTC
TRBJ2-3,NA,TRBV6-1,few,CASSDAFTDTQYF,TGTGCCAGCAGTGATGCCTTCACAGATACGCAGTATTTT
TRBJ2-2,NA,TRBV21-1,NA,CASSKYQGWSTGELFF,TGTGCCAGCAGCAAATATCAGGGATGGAGCACCGGGGAGCTGTTTTTT
TRBJ2-3,NA,TRBV9,few,CASSPHSGSSTDTQYF,TGTGCCAGCAGCCCTCATAGCGGTTCTAGCACAGATACGCAGTATTTT
TRBJ2-1,TRBD2,TRBV12-3/TRBV12-4,many,CASRPTSGGRINEQFF,TGTGCCAGCAGACCCACCTCTGGCGGGAGAATCAATGAGCAGTTCTTC
TRBJ1-1,TRBD1,TRBV7-9,NA,CASSYRGGTTEAFF,TGTGCCAGCAGCTACAGGGGGGGTACCACTGAAGCTTTCTTT
TRBJ2-7,NA,TRBV30,few,CAWTYSGDEQYF,TGTGCCTGGACATACTCCGGGGACGAGCAGTACTTC
TRBJ2-3,NA,TRBV11-3,few,CASSLDTRTQYF,TGTGCCAGCAGCTTAGATACTAGGACGCAGTATTTT
TRBJ1-5,NA,TRBV28,few,CASSLLGNQPQHF,TGTGCCAGCAGTTTATTGGGGAATCAGCCCCAGCATTTT
TRBJ2-3,TRBD2,TRBV29-1,many,CSSDGGADDTQYF,TGCAGCTCGGACGGGGGGGCGGACGATACGCAGTATTTT
TRBJ2-2,NA,TRBV12-3/TRBV12-4,few,CASSGRGELFF,TGTGCCAGCAGTGGGCGCGGGGAGCTGTTTTTT